The clone carrying this T cell receptor beta chain has a single count. This sample is part of a study of blood T cell repertoires in COVID-19. Background on the study: Samples of COVID-19 (acute and convalescent) were obtained from the United States, Italy and Spain. Sample material is recorded as cDNA or gDNA derived from T cells, B-cell-depleted T cells, or PBMCs.

CDR1 and CDR2 from the germline V gene are LGHDT and YNNKEL (reference sequence). The CDR3 consists of 10 residues. Original processing methods: Cell counts per sample came from amplifying reference gene primers. Using immunoSEQ multiplex PCR, the repertoire was profiled, and TCRdb retains in-frame clones only, with some absent. The V and J calls and the clone size are those of that table, but D and trimming were determined from the DNA. This sample has some 70,000 clones, with around 87% found just once. The receptor's source is a man in his fifties with active COVID-19. Sequencing used peripheral blood. The J gene is TRBJ1-1, the V gene TRBV3-1 (or the pseudogene TRBV3-2), with D unresolved. CDR3 nucleotides: TGTGGGGCGCGGAACACTGAAGCTTTCTTT. This gives the protein CGARNTEAFF.